This record looks at one TCR beta chain sequence and its context. Its cognate antigen is unknown. This sample is drawn from a study of human thymus T cells. Study results and caveats: Across thymic and blood repertoires, the usage of V and J genes appeared to be biased.

Using immunoSEQ multiplex PCR, the repertoire was profiled, and TCRdb retains in-frame clones only, with some absent. This sample yields tens of thousands of clones, of which around 95% are seen a single time; around 0.03% belongs to the top ten. Thymic samples were excised during corrective heart operations. The source of this sequence is a girl less than two years old with a congenital heart defect but otherwise immunologically healthy. Specimen: thymus tissue.

The DNA for the CDR3 is TGTGCCATCAGTGGCGGGACTAGCGGGAGGCCGAACACCGGGGAGCTGTTTTTT. It yields the protein CAISGGTSGRPNTGELFF. The chain carries TRBV10-3 and TRBJ2-2; the match to TRBD2 covers 15 bases. The V and J ends lost 4 bases and 0 bases, in that order; junction bases with no gene match: 3. The CDR3 runs 18 residues. Germline V gives CDR1 ENHRY, CDR2 SYGVKD.